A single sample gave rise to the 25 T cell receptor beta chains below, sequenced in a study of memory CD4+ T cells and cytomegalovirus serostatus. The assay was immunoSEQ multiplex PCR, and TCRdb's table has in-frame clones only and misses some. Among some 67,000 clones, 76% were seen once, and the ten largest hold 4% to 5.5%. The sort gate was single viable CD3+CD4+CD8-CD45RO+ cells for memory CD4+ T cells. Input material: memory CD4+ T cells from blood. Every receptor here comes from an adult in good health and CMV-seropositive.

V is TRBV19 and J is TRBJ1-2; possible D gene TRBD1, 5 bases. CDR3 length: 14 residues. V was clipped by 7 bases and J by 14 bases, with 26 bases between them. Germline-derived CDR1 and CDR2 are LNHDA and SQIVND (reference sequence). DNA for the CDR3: TGTGCCAGTAATGCCATTTTAGGGACCGGGACGTCGACCTTC. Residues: CASNAILGTGTSTF.

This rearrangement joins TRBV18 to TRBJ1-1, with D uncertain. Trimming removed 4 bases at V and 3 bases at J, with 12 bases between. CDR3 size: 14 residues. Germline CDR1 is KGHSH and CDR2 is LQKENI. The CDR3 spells CASSLGRGDTEAFF. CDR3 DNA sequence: TGTGCCAGCTCACTCGGGCGCGGGGACACTGAAGCTTTCTTT.

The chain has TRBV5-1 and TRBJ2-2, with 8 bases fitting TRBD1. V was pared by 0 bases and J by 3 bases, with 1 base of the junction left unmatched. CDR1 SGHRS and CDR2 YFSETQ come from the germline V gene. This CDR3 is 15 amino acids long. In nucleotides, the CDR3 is TGCGCCAGCAGCTTGGGACAGGGGCACACCGGGGAGCTGTTTTTT. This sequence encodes CASSLGQGHTGELFF.

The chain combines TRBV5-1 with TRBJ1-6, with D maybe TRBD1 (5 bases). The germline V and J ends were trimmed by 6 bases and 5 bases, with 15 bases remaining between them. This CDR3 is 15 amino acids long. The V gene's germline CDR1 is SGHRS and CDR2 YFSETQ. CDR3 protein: CASTSGGTNNSPLHF. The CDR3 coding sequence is TGCGCCAGCACGAGCGGGGGGACTAATAATTCACCCCTCCACTTT.

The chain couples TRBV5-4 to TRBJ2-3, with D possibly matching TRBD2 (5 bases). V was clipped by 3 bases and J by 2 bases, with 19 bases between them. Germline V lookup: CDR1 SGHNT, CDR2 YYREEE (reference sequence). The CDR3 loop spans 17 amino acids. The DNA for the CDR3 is TGTGCCAGCAGCTGGGAAGGACTCCCCCCACACACAGATACGCAGTATTTT. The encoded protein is CASSWEGLPPHTDTQYF.

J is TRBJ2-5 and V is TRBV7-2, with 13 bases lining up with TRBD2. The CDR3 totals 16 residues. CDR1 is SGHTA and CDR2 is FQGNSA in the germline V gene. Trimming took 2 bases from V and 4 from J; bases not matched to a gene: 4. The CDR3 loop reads CASSLRTSGGGETQYF. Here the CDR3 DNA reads TGTGCCAGCAGCTTACGGACTAGCGGGGGAGGAGAGACCCAGTACTTC.

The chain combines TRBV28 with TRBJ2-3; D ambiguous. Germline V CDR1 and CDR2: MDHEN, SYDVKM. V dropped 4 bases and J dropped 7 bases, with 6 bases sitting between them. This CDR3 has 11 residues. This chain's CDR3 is CASSSQNTQYF. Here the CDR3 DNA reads TGTGCCAGCAGTTCTCAGAATACGCAGTATTTT. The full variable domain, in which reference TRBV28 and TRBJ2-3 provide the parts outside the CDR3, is DVKVTQSSRYLVKRTGEKVFLECVQDMDHENMFWYRQDPGLGLRLIYFSYDVKMKEKGDIPEGYSVSREKKERFSLILESASTNQTSMYLCASSSQNTQYFGPGTRLTVL.

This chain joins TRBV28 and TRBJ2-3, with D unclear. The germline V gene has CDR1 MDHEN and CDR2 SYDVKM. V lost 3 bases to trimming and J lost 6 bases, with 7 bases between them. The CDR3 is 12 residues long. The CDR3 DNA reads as TGTGCCAGCAGTTTGTCCAGGGATACGCAGTATTTT. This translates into CASSLSRDTQYF. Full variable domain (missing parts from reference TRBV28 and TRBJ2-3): DVKVTQSSRYLVKRTGEKVFLECVQDMDHENMFWYRQDPGLGLRLIYFSYDVKMKEKGDIPEGYSVSREKKERFSLILESASTNQTSMYLCASSLSRDTQYFGPGTRLTVL.

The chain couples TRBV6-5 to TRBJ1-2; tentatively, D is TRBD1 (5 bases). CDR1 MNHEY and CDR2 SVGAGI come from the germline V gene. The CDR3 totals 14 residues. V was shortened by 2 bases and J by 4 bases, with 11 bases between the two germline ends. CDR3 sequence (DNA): TGTGCCAGCAGTTACCAGGGCCCTACCTATGGCTACACCTTC. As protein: CASSYQGPTYGYTF.

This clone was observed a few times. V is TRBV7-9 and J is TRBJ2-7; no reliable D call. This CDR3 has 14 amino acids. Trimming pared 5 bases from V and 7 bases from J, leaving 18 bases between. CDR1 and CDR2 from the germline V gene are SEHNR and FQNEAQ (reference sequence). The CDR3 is CASSPQTWVREQYF. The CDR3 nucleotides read TGTGCCAGCAGCCCCCAGACGTGGGTTCGGGAGCAGTACTTC.

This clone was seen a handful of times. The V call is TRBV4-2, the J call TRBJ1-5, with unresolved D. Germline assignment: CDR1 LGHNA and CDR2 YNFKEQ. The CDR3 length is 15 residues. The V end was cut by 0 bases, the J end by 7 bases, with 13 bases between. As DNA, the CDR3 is TGTGCCAGCAGCCAAGAGTGGTCGCGAGGGCAGCCCCAGCATTTT. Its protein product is CASSQEWSRGQPQHF.

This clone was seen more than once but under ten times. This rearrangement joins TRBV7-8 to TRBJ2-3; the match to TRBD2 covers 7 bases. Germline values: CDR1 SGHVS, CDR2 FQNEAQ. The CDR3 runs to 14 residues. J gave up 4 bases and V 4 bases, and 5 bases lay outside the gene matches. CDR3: CASSSGAGADTQYF. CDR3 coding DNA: TGTGCCAGCAGCTCTGGGGCGGGGGCAGATACGCAGTATTTT.

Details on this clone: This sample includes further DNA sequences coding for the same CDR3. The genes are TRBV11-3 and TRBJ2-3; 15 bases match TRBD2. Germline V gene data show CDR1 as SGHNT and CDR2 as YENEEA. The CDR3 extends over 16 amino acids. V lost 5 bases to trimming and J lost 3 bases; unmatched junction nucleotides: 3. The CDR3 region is CASSPGTSGRTDTQYF. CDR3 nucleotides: TGTGCCAGCAGCCCGGGGACTAGCGGGAGGACAGATACGCAGTATTTT.

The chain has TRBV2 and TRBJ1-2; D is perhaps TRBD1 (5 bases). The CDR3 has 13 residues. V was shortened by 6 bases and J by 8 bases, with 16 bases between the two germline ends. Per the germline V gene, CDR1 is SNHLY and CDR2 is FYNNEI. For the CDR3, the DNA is TGTGCCAGCAGCGAGGGGATTTCGAAAGGCTACACCTTC. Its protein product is CASSEGISKGYTF.

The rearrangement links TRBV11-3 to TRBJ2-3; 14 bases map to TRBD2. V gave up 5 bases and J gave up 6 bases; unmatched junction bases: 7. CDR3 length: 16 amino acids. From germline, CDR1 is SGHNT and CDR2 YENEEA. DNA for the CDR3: TGTGCCAGCAGCCTCGGGACTAGCGGGAGATCGGATACGCAGTATTTT. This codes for CASSLGTSGRSDTQYF.

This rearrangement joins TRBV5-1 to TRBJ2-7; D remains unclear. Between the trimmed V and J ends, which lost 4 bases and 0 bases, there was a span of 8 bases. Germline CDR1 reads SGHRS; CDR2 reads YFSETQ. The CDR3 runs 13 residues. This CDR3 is CASSPDTSYEQYF. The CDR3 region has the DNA TGCGCCAGCAGCCCCGACACCTCCTACGAGCAGTACTTC.

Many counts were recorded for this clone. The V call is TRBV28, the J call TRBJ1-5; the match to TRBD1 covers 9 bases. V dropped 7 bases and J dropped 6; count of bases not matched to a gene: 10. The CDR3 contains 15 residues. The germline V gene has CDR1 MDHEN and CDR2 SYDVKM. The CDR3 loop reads CASNLGGQGRQPQHF. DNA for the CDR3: TGTGCCAGCAACCTAGGGGGACAGGGTCGTCAGCCCCAGCATTTT. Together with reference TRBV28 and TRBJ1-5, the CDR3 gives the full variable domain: DVKVTQSSRYLVKRTGEKVFLECVQDMDHENMFWYRQDPGLGLRLIYFSYDVKMKEKGDIPEGYSVSREKKERFSLILESASTNQTSMYLCASNLGGQGRQPQHFGDGTRLSIL.

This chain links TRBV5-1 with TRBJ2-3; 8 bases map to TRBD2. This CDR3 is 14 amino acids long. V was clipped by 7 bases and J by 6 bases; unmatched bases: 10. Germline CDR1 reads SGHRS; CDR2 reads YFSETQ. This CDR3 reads CASEPGTRSDTQYF. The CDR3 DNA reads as TGCGCCAGCGAACCGGGGACTAGGTCGGATACGCAGTATTTT.

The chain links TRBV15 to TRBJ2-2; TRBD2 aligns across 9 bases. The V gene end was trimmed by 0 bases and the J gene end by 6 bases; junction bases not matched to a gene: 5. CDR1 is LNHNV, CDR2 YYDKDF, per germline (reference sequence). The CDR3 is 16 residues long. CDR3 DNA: TGTGCCACCAGCAGAGATAGGTCTAGCGGGGCCGGGGAGCTGTTTTTT. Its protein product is CATSRDRSSGAGELFF.

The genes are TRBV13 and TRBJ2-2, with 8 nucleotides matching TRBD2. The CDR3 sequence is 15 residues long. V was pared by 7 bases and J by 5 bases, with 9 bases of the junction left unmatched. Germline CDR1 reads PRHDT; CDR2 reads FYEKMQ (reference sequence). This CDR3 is CASTQERGLTGELFF. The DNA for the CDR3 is TGTGCCAGCACCCAAGAGCGGGGGTTGACCGGGGAGCTGTTTTTT.

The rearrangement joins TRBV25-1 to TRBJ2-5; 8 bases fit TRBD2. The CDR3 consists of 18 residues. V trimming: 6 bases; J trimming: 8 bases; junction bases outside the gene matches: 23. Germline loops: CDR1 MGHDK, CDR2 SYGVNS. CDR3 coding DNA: TGTGCCAGCAGCTTAGGGCTGGAGGCGGGAGGAGGATTAGGTACCCAGTACTTC. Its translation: CASSLGLEAGGGLGTQYF.

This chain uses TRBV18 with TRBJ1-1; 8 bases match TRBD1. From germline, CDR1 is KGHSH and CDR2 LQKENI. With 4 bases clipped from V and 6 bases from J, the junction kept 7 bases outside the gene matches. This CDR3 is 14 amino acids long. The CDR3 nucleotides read TGTGCCAGCTCACTTCAGGGGGCGGAAGCTGAAGCTTTCTTT. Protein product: CASSLQGAEAEAFF.

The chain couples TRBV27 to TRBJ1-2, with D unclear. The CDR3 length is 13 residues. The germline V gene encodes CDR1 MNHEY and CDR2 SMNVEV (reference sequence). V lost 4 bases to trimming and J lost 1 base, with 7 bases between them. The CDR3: CASSWSVNYGYTF. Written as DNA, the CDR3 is TGTGCCAGCAGTTGGTCCGTTAACTATGGCTACACCTTC.

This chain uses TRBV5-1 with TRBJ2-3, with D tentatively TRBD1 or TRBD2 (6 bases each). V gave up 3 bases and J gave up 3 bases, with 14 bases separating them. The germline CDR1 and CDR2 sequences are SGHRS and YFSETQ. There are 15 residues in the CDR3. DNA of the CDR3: TGCGCCAGCAGCTGGTCGGGGGACAAAACAGATACGCAGTATTTT. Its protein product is CASSWSGDKTDTQYF.

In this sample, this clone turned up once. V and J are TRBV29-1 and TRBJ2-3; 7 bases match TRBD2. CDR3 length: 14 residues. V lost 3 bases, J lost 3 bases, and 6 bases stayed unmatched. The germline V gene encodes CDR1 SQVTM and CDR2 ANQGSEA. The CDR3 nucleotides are TGCAGCGTTGAGGCTGGGGAGGGTACAGATACGCAGTATTTT. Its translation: CSVEAGEGTDTQYF.